This T cell receptor (beta chain) was sequenced during a study of technical replicates of blood from a handful of donors. The V segment lost 5 bases and the J segment 6 bases; nucleotides outside the gene matches: 8. Germline V gene lookup returns CDR1 SGHNT and CDR2 YYREEE (reference sequence). This CDR3 is 17 amino acids long. TCRdb keeps only in-frame clones here, not all; method: immunoSEQ multiplex PCR. Altogether about 83,000 clones are present, just over 90% being singletons, with the ten largest covering 0.25%. What was sequenced was T cells isolated from PBMCs. The rearrangement links TRBV5-4 to TRBJ2-2, with 15 bases that match TRBD2. The receptor's source is a human donor in good health. The CDR3 DNA is TGTGCCAGCAGTGGACTAGCGGGGGGGCCGGGGCCCGGGGAGCTGTTTTTT. Protein: CASSGLAGGPGPGELFF.